This T cell receptor (beta chain) was documented in a study of blood T cell repertoires in COVID-19. Background on the study: Samples of COVID-19 (acute and convalescent) were obtained from the United States, Italy and Spain. PBMCs, B-cell-depleted T cells, or T cells provided the cDNA or gDNA that made up the material.

Deletions cut 6 bases from V and 7 bases from J, with 14 bases between. Looked up from germline, CDR1 is SGHRS and CDR2 is YFSETQ. This CDR3 comprises 14 residues. Original processing notes: Amplified reference gene primers provided the basis for estimating nucleated cell counts. TCRdb's copy holds only in-frame clones and misses some; the assay was immunoSEQ multiplex PCR. D and trimming were read from the DNA, whereas the V and J calls and clone size are those reported in that table. This sample yields over 45,000 clones, of which approximately 82% are seen a single time; more than 8% belongs to the top ten.

V gene TRBV5-1 combines with J gene TRBJ1-6; tentatively, D is TRBD1 (5 bases). Input material: peripheral blood. This clonotype originated in a woman older than 75 with acute or convalescent COVID-19. The CDR3 protein is CASKKGELNSPLHF. CDR3 coding DNA: TGCGCCAGCAAAAAAGGGGAATTGAATTCACCCCTCCACTTT.